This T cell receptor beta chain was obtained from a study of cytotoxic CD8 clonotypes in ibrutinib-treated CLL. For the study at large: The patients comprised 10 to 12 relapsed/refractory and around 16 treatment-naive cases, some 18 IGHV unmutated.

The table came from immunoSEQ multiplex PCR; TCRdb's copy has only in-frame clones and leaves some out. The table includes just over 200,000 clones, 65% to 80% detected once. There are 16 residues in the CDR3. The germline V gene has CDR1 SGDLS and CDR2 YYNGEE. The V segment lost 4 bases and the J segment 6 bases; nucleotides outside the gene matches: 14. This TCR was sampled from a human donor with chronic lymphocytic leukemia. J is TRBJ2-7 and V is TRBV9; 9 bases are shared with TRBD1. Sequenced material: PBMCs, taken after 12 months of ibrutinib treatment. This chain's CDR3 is CASSPPGGQGSGEQYF. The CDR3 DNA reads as TGTGCCAGCAGCCCCCCTGGGGGACAGGGTTCAGGCGAGCAGTACTTC. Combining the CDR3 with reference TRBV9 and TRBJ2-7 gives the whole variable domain DSGVTQTPKHLITATGQRVTLRCSPRSGDLSVYWYQQSLDQGLQFLIQYYNGEERAKGNILERFSAQQFPDLHSELNLSSLELGDSALYFCASSPPGGQGSGEQYFGPGTRLTVT.